Sequencing of this T cell receptor (beta chain) was carried out in a study of patients and donors after allogeneic stem cell transplantation. Each CDR3 protein is one row after TCRdb ran MiXCR on the RT-PCR reads. Among hundreds of thousands of distinct CDR3 sequences listed, 16% were seen once. This clonotype has just a few counts. This CDR3 spans 12 amino acids. Between the trimmed V and J ends, which lost 7 bases and 5 bases, there was a span of 10 bases. Germline-derived CDR1 and CDR2 are MNHNY and SVGAGI (reference sequence). Sequences were obtained from blood, either unsorted or a sorted T cell fraction (not recorded which). The source of this sequence is a human donor who was either an allogeneic HSCT recipient or a stem cell or donor lymphocyte infusion donor (not recorded which). It is not recorded whose cells these are; they may come from a transplant donor. The J gene is TRBJ2-3, the V gene TRBV6-6; no clear D gene. CDR3 in DNA: TGTGCCAGCACCGACGCCCTAGATACGCAGTATTTT. Translated: CASTDALDTQYF.